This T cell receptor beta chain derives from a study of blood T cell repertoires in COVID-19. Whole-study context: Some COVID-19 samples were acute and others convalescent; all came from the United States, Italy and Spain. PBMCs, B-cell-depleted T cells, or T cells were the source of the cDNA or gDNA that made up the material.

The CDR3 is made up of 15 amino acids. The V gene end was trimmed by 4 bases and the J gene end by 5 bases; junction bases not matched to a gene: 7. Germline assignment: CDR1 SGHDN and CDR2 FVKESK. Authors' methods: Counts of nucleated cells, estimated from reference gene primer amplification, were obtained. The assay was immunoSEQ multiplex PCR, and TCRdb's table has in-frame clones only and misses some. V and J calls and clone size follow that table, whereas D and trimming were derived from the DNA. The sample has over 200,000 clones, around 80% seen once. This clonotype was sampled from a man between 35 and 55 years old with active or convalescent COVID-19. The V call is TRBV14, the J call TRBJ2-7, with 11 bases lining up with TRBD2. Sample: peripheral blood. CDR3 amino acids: CASSRLAGGFDEQYF. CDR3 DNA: TGTGCCAGCAGCCGGCTAGCGGGAGGTTTTGACGAGCAGTACTTC. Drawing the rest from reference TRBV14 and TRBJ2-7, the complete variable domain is EAGVTQFPSHSVIEKGQTVTLRCDPISGHDNLYWYRRVMGKEIKFLLHFVKESKQDESGMPNNRFLAERTGGTYSTLKVQPAELEDSGVYFCASSRLAGGFDEQYFGPGTRLTVT.